This is a list of T cell receptor beta chains from one sample in a study of long-term antiretroviral therapy in people with HIV. Generated by immunoSEQ multiplex PCR, the TCRdb table keeps only in-frame clones and is missing some. The table includes about 25,000 clones, approximately 86% detected once. Sequenced here: unsorted PBMCs, sampled 1.2 years after starting antiretroviral therapy. These receptors all stem from a man in his fifties with HIV. CDR3s include the opening cysteine and the closing phenylalanine or tryptophan. Fields, in order: J gene, V gene, clone size, D gene, CDR3 protein, CDR3 DNA. The D gene is left open where the match is weak. Clone size appears in some rows only: once, few, many, or a class for an expanded clone.

TRBJ2-7	TRBV2	.	TRBD1	CASSVQGMAYEQYF	TGTGCCAGCAGTGTACAGGGGATGGCCTACGAGCAGTACTTC
TRBJ2-7	TRBV4-3	.	.	CASSQDWGDVYEQYF	TGCGCCAGCAGCCAAGATTGGGGGGACGTCTACGAGCAGTACTTC
TRBJ2-3	TRBV11-2	once	.	CASRPGLSTDTQYF	TGTGCCAGCAGGCCGGGACTTTCAACCGATACGCAGTATTTT
TRBJ1-1	TRBV28	.	TRBD1	CASSLYRGKNTEAFF	TGTGCCAGCAGTTTATACAGGGGCAAAAACACTGAAGCTTTCTTT
TRBJ1-2	TRBV7-9	few	.	CASSATGANYGYTF	TGTGCCAGCAGTGCGACAGGCGCTAACTATGGCTACACCTTC
TRBJ2-7	TRBV4-1	.	.	CASSQEGTRATYEQYF	TGCGCCAGCAGCCAAGAAGGCACCAGGGCAACCTACGAGCAGTACTTC
TRBJ1-5	TRBV4-2	few	.	CASSQVSGASNQPQHF	TGTGCCAGCAGCCAAGTATCAGGGGCTAGCAATCAGCCCCAGCATTTT
TRBJ1-4	TRBV4-3	.	.	CASSQDEVGTNEKLFF	TGCGCCAGCAGCCAAGATGAGGTGGGCACTAATGAAAAACTGTTTTTT
TRBJ1-2	TRBV7-2	few	.	CASSLGLLYGYTF	TGTGCCAGCAGTTTGGGACTCCTCTATGGCTACACCTTC
TRBJ1-3	TRBV5-6	.	.	CATSSWRSSGNTIYF	TGTGCCACCAGCTCGTGGCGGAGCTCTGGAAACACCATATATTTT
TRBJ2-1	TRBV19	.	.	CASSIGPSSYNEQFF	TGTGCCAGTAGTATCGGGCCCAGCTCCTACAATGAGCAGTTCTTC
TRBJ2-1	TRBV28	.	TRBD1	CASSLEDRGYDNEQFF	TGTGCCAGCAGTTTGGAAGACAGGGGATATGACAATGAGCAGTTCTTC
TRBJ1-4	TRBV4-1	.	.	CASSQEARGEKLFF	TGCGCCAGCAGCCAAGAGGCCAGAGGAGAAAAACTGTTTTTT
TRBJ1-2	TRBV5-6	.	.	CASTGTDDYGYTF	TGTGCCAGCACCGGGACGGACGACTATGGCTACACCTTC
TRBJ1-2	TRBV19	.	.	CASSLRNSRGVYGYTF	TGTGCCAGTAGTCTACGAAATAGCCGGGGGGTCTATGGCTACACCTTC
TRBJ1-2	TRBV19	.	.	CASSPGIRDGYTF	TGTGCCAGTAGTCCCGGGATCCGGGACGGCTACACCTTC
TRBJ1-1	TRBV10-1	few	.	CASSESGLSEAFF	TGCGCCAGCAGTGAGTCGGGCTTATCTGAAGCTTTCTTT
TRBJ1-4	TRBV6-1	.	.	CASSEWGGSHEKLFF	TGTGCCAGCAGTGAATGGGGAGGGTCGCACGAAAAACTGTTTTTT
TRBJ2-7	TRBV14	.	.	CASSEKHYEQYF	TGTGCCAGCAGCGAGAAACACTACGAGCAGTACTTC
TRBJ2-3	TRBV28	.	TRBD2	CASSRTSGGASSTQYF	TGTGCCAGCAGTAGAACTAGCGGGGGGGCGTCTAGTACGCAGTATTTT
TRBJ2-3	TRBV5-1	.	TRBD2	CASSFPGLAGPTDTQYF	TGCGCCAGCAGCTTCCCGGGACTAGCGGGACCCACAGATACGCAGTATTTT
TRBJ1-3	TRBV28	.	.	CASSSPHPGKSGNTIYF	TGTGCCAGCAGTTCGCCACATCCAGGGAAATCTGGAAACACCATATATTTT
TRBJ2-5	TRBV4-3	.	TRBD2	CASSPQATSGETQYF	TGCGCCAGCAGCCCCCAGGCGACTAGCGGAGAGACCCAGTACTTC
TRBJ1-6	TRBV5-5	few	TRBD1	CAGGEGQGHSPLHF	TGTGCCGGGGGTGAGGGACAGGGGCATTCACCCCTCCACTTT
TRBJ1-4	TRBV19	.	.	CASHRGRTSTNEKLFF	TGTGCCAGTCATAGGGGACGAACGTCAACTAATGAAAAACTGTTTTTT
TRBJ1-6	TRBV18	.	TRBD1	CASSGQGNSPLHF	TGTGCCAGCTCGGGACAGGGCAATTCACCCCTCCACTTT
TRBJ2-7	TRBV6-1	.	.	CASSFQGRGPYEQYF	TGTGCCAGCAGTTTCCAGGGGAGGGGGCCCTACGAGCAGTACTTC
TRBJ2-7	TRBV6-1	once	TRBD2	CASTVSGVAYEQYF	TGTGCCAGCACCGTCAGCGGGGTCGCCTACGAGCAGTACTTC
TRBJ2-2	TRBV6-5	once	.	CASNLNTGELFF	TGTGCCAGCAACTTAAACACCGGGGAGCTGTTTTTT
TRBJ1-1	TRBV10-3	.	.	CAISEEVSLRAFF	TGTGCCATCAGTGAGGAAGTGTCATTACGAGCTTTCTTT
TRBJ2-1	TRBV7-2	.	TRBD2	CASSPSGIGTSGGYNEQFF	TGTGCCAGCAGCCCCTCGGGTATAGGGACTAGCGGGGGCTACAATGAGCAGTTCTTC
TRBJ1-2	TRBV2	.	.	CASSGGEAGGYTF	TGTGCCAGCAGTGGTGGAGAGGCGGGTGGCTACACCTTC
TRBJ1-4	TRBV10-3	.	.	CAISDNEKLFF	TGTGCCATCAGTGACAATGAAAAACTGTTTTTT
TRBJ1-1	TRBV5-1	.	TRBD1	CASSSQGANTEAFF	TGCGCCAGCAGCTCACAGGGGGCGAACACTGAAGCTTTCTTT
TRBJ1-6	TRBV9	.	.	CASSVETAANSPLHF	TGTGCCAGCAGCGTAGAGACAGCCGCGAATTCACCCCTCCACTTT
TRBJ1-2	TRBV19	.	.	CASSTHEGPIYGYTF	TGTGCCAGTAGTACCCACGAGGGTCCCATCTATGGCTACACCTTC
TRBJ1-1	TRBV5-3	.	.	CARSLPSNTEAFF	TGTGCCAGAAGCCTGCCCAGCAACACTGAAGCTTTCTTT
TRBJ1-2	TRBV30	.	.	CAWTNRAGGYTF	TGTGCCTGGACCAACAGGGCGGGGGGCTACACCTTC
TRBJ2-1	TRBV6-1	.	.	CAVNRESYNEQFF	TGTGCCGTTAACAGGGAAAGCTACAATGAGCAGTTCTTC
TRBJ1-2	TRBV5-1	.	TRBD1	CASSLGRAGGTNYGYTF	TGCGCCAGCAGCTTGGGCAGGGCAGGGGGCACTAACTATGGCTACACCTTC
TRBJ1-4	TRBV14	.	TRBD1	CASSQTQGAGEKLFF	TGTGCCAGCAGCCAGACACAGGGGGCAGGTGAAAAACTGTTTTTT
TRBJ1-2	TRBV2	few	TRBD1	CASTLGRDRGYGYTF	TGTGCCAGCACCCTAGGGCGGGACAGAGGGTATGGCTACACCTTC
TRBJ2-7	TRBV29-1	.	TRBD1	CSVETRTGSYEQYF	TGCAGCGTTGAAACCCGGACAGGGTCCTACGAGCAGTACTTC
TRBJ2-1	TRBV7-3	.	TRBD1	CASSPTGGFNNEQFF	TGTGCCAGCAGCCCAACAGGGGGCTTTAACAATGAGCAGTTCTTC
TRBJ2-6	TRBV4-3	.	TRBD1	CASSQGIPTGGGNVLTF	TGCGCCAGCAGCCAAGGTATCCCGACAGGGGGTGGCAACGTCCTGACTTTC
TRBJ2-7	TRBV7-2	.	TRBD2	CASSLQRGAPYEQYF	TGTGCCAGCAGCTTACAGCGGGGGGCCCCCTACGAGCAGTACTTC
TRBJ1-4	TRBV30	.	.	CAWSVGPYAEKLFF	TGTGCCTGGAGTGTGGGTCCTTATGCGGAAAAACTGTTTTTT
TRBJ2-1	TRBV28	.	TRBD2	CASSLWASGLNNEQFF	TGTGCCAGCAGTTTATGGGCTAGCGGATTGAACAATGAGCAGTTCTTC
TRBJ1-2	TRBV5-6	.	TRBD1	CASSLAGQGLKEGYTF	TGTGCCAGCAGCTTGGCCGGACAGGGGCTGAAGGAGGGCTACACCTTC
TRBJ2-7	TRBV5-1	once	.	CASSLGVRYEQYF	TGCGCCAGCAGCTTAGGGGTTAGGTACGAGCAGTACTTC
TRBJ2-3	TRBV29-1	.	TRBD1	CSVRTGADTQYF	TGCAGCGTTAGGACAGGGGCAGATACGCAGTATTTT
TRBJ2-7	TRBV7-9	.	.	CASSLESYEQYF	TGTGCCAGCAGCCTGGAGTCATACGAGCAGTACTTC
TRBJ1-2	TRBV27	.	.	CASKRGEYGYTF	TGTGCCAGCAAACGGGGGGAGTATGGCTACACCTTC
TRBJ1-2	TRBV11-2	.	.	CASSLTPRGGVGYGYTF	TGTGCCAGCAGCTTAACCCCAAGAGGAGGGGTAGGTTATGGCTACACCTTC
TRBJ2-7	TRBV5-1	.	.	CASSLDSGWGITYEQYF	TGCGCCAGCAGCTTGGACTCTGGGTGGGGTATAACCTACGAGCAGTACTTC